The 3 T cell receptor beta chains listed next were all sequenced from one sample in a study of blood T cell repertoires in COVID-19. Here immunoSEQ multiplex PCR was the method, and the copy in TCRdb shows in-frame clones only, minus some. The sample records 210,000 or so clones, around 80% being singletons. Sequences were obtained from PBMCs or T cells enriched from blood (not recorded which). These TCRs come from a man aged 30 to 45 with acute COVID-19.

The DNA for the CDR3 is TGTGCCAGCAGTTTGGGCGACAGGGGGCGGACAGATACGCAGTATTTT. This codes for CASSLGDRGRTDTQYF. This chain uses TRBV6-5 with TRBJ2-3, with 10 bases that match TRBD1. Germline V lookup: CDR1 MNHEY, CDR2 SVGAGI. The CDR3 sequence is 16 residues long. V was pared by 4 bases and J by 3 bases, with 7 bases of the junction left unmatched.

This clone has only a few counts. The CDR3 is CASSQGRSSYNSPLHF. The CDR3 DNA follows: TGTGCCAGCAGCCAAGGTCGGAGCTCCTATAATTCACCCCTCCACTTT. This chain joins TRBV14 and TRBJ1-6; D remains unclear. The V end lost 1 base, the J end lost 0 bases, and 7 bases lay between the germline ends. The CDR3 sequence is 16 residues long. CDR1 and CDR2 from the germline V gene are SGHDN and FVKESK.

The chain joins TRBV7-2 to TRBJ2-7; 11 nucleotides align to TRBD1. CDR3 size: 15 residues. Unmatched junction bases numbered 6, after V lost 6 bases and J lost 2 bases. Germline loops: CDR1 SGHTA, CDR2 FQGNSA. The CDR3 protein is CASRPGQGGAYEQYF. The DNA of the CDR3 is TGTGCCAGCAGACCGGGACAGGGGGGCGCCTACGAGCAGTACTTC.